The 22 T cell receptor beta chains listed next were all sequenced from one sample in a study of neurological immune-mediated disorders. TCRdb passed the 5' RACE reads through MiXCR, listing each CDR3 protein once. In the table there are around 50,000 distinct CDR3 sequences, 3.8% of which are singletons. Specimen: PBMCs. These receptors were obtained from a man in his fifties or sixties with multiple sclerosis.

At least ten counts were recorded for this clonotype. This CDR3 is CSARARGETQYF. The CDR3 nucleotides read TGCAGTGCTAGGGCCAGGGGGGAGACCCAGTACTTC. The chain is built from TRBV20-1 and TRBJ2-5, with TRBD1 identical over 7 bases. V dropped 3 bases and J dropped 5; count of bases not matched to a gene: 3. Germline values: CDR1 DFQATT, CDR2 SNEGSKA (reference sequence). The CDR3 contains 12 residues.

This clonotype was counted between two and nine times. A much larger clone lies a single base off, so this may be a read error. V is TRBV10-3 and J is TRBJ1-4; D unresolved. This CDR3 contains 15 residues. V lost 2 bases, J lost 2 bases, and 9 bases lay in between. From germline, CDR1 is ENHRY and CDR2 SYGVKD. CDR3: CAISEGCATNEKLFF. The CDR3 nucleotides read TGTGCCATCAGTGAGGGGTGTGCCACTAATGAAAAACTGTTTTTT.

There are many counts of this clonotype. This rearrangement joins TRBV20-1 to TRBJ2-7, with no clear D. Germline loops: CDR1 DFQATT, CDR2 SNEGSKA (reference sequence). The CDR3 loop spans 13 amino acids. V was clipped by 3 bases and J by 5 bases, with 14 bases between them. This CDR3 reads CSARPINPHEQYF. The CDR3 coding sequence is TGCAGTGCTAGGCCAATTAATCCCCACGAGCAGTACTTC.

The table lists this clonotype with many counts. J is TRBJ2-2 and V is TRBV18; possible D gene TRBD1, 5 bases. V was clipped by 1 base and J by 4 bases, with 7 bases between them. The CDR3 has 14 amino acids. CDR1 is KGHSH and CDR2 is LQKENI in the germline V gene. In nucleotides, the CDR3 is TGTGCCAGCTCACCACTACAGGCCACCGGGGAGCTGTTTTTT. It is translated as CASSPLQATGELFF.

This clonotype was counted at least ten times. This sequence joins TRBV15 and TRBJ1-3; D unclear. Germline V gives CDR1 LNHNV, CDR2 YYDKDF (reference sequence). This CDR3 has 16 amino acids. With 0 bases removed from V and 7 bases from J, the gap between germline ends came to 16 bases. CDR3 amino acids: CATSREGGLERNTIYF. DNA of the CDR3: TGTGCCACCAGCAGAGAAGGAGGACTTGAGAGGAACACCATATATTTT.

This clonotype was found many times. The J gene is TRBJ2-5, the V gene TRBV20-1, with 8 bases matching TRBD2. V was clipped by 4 bases and J by 1 base; unmatched bases: 14. This CDR3 is built from 17 residues. CDR1 DFQATT and CDR2 SNEGSKA come from the germline V gene (reference sequence). The CDR3: CSATATSGGGPQETQYF. In nucleotides, the CDR3 is TGCAGTGCTACAGCCACGTCGGGAGGGGGTCCCCAAGAGACCCAGTACTTC.

As concerns this clonotype: A much larger clone is a single base away; this may be a read error. The chain carries TRBV28 and TRBJ2-3; 8 nucleotides align to TRBD1. This CDR3 contains 17 residues. Germline-derived CDR1 and CDR2 are MDHEN and SYDVKM. The chain's CDR3 is CTSSLSPGRGPQHTQYF. CDR3 sequence (DNA): TGTACCAGCAGTTTAAGCCCTGGCAGGGGGCCACAGCATACGCAGTATTTT.

This clonotype was seen many times. V is TRBV5-1 and J is TRBJ1-1; D remains ambiguous. V lost 6 bases to trimming and J lost 7 bases, with 10 bases between them. This CDR3 is 11 amino acids long. From germline, CDR1 is SGHRS and CDR2 YFSETQ. Here the CDR3 DNA reads TGCGCCAGCAAATTGGGGAGTGAAGCTTTCTTT. It specifies CASKLGSEAFF.

In this sample, this clonotype turned up many times. Here the CDR3 omits its conserved ending phenylalanine or tryptophan, so a read error is the likely source. The chain uses TRBV12-3 or TRBV12-4 and TRBJ1-5; TRBD1 is a possible D gene (6 bases). V was trimmed by 5 bases and J by 7 bases, leaving 18 bases between them. The CDR3 has 15 amino acids. CDR3 DNA: TGTGCCAGCAGTGGGGAGGGGCCCCAGGGGCAGCCCCAGCATAAT. It encodes CASSGEGPQGQPQHN.

The sample holds a few counts of this clonotype. The chain uses TRBV5-1 and TRBJ1-1, with D uncertain. Germline V lookup: CDR1 SGHRS, CDR2 YFSETQ. CDR3 length equals 16 residues. V gave up 5 bases and J gave up 1 base, with 18 bases separating them. This CDR3 is CASSNNPGRTNTEAFF. In nucleotides, the CDR3 is TGCGCCAGCAGTAATAATCCGGGAAGGACGAACACTGAAGCTTTCTTT.

At least ten counts were recorded for this clonotype. The chain carries TRBV20-1 and TRBJ2-1, with 10 bases matching TRBD2. V dropped 5 bases and J dropped 4; count of bases not matched to a gene: 2. From germline, CDR1 is DFQATT and CDR2 SNEGSKA (reference sequence). The CDR3 runs 13 residues. The CDR3 coding sequence is TGCAGTGCTCCTAGCGGGGGATACAATGAGCAGTTCTTC. Translation: CSAPSGGYNEQFF.

This clonotype was recorded at least ten times. For the CDR3, the DNA is TGCAGTGCTAGAGAGGTAGCGGGGCAACTCCAAGAGACCCAGTACTTC. It codes for CSAREVAGQLQETQYF. This chain connects TRBV20-1 to TRBJ2-5, with TRBD2 matching 8 bases. Per the germline V gene, CDR1 is DFQATT and CDR2 is SNEGSKA (reference sequence). J gave up 1 base and V 0 bases, and 7 bases lay outside the gene matches. The CDR3 spans 16 residues.

This clonotype was seen many times. V usage is TRBV27 and J usage is TRBJ2-1; possible D gene TRBD1, 5 bases. Trimming cost V 2 bases and J 4 bases, with 9 bases left between them. This CDR3 is 14 amino acids long. CDR1 and CDR2 from the germline V gene are MNHEY and SMNVEV (reference sequence). The CDR3 DNA reads as TGTGCCAGCAGTTTAGGGGCCGGTTACAATGAGCAGTTCTTC. Protein product: CASSLGAGYNEQFF.

This clonotype turned up a few times. A read error is possible here, since a much larger clone lies one base away. J is TRBJ2-3 and V is TRBV5-1, with D hard to call. The V end lost 0 bases, the J end lost 5 bases, and 1 base lay between the germline ends. CDR1 and CDR2 (germline): SGHRS, YFSETQ. The CDR3 covers 11 residues. The CDR3 sequence: CASSLVDTQYF. For the CDR3, the DNA is TGCGCCAGCAGCTTGGTAGATACGCAGTATTTT. The variable domain in full, completed from reference TRBV5-1 and TRBJ2-3, reads KAGVTQTPRYLIKTRGQQVTLSCSPISGHRSVSWYQQTPGQGLQFLFEYFSETQRNKGNFPGRFSGRQFSNSRSEMNVSTLELGDSALYLCASSLVDTQYFGPGTRLTVL.

This clonotype was seen a handful of times. This chain joins TRBV20-1 and TRBJ2-1, with TRBD2 identical over 11 bases. Germline lookup yields CDR1 DFQATT and CDR2 SNEGSKA (reference sequence). The CDR3 spans 18 residues. With V trimmed by 1 base and J by 0 bases, 8 bases remained unmatched. The CDR3 sequence is CSARVLAGDLSSYNEQFF. The CDR3 DNA is TGCAGTGCTAGAGTACTAGCGGGGGACTTAAGCTCCTACAATGAGCAGTTCTTC.

Many counts were recorded for this clonotype. This chain joins TRBV12-3 or TRBV12-4 and TRBJ2-2; D gene unclear. The CDR3 consists of 12 residues. V was trimmed by 7 bases and J by 3 bases, leaving 6 bases between them. The CDR3 region is CASNIYTGELFF. The DNA for the CDR3 is TGTGCCAGCAACATATACACCGGGGAGCTGTTTTTT.

This clonotype was found many times. The CDR3 DNA follows: TGTGCCAGCAGTGCAACTAGCGGGGTGTACATTCAGTACTTC. This translates into CASSATSGVYIQYF. The chain employs TRBV6-5 and TRBJ2-4; TRBD2 matches 10 bases. The V gene end was trimmed by 5 bases and the J gene end by 8 bases; junction bases not matched to a gene: 6. The CDR3 spans 14 residues. CDR1 is MNHEY, CDR2 SVGAGI, per germline.

This clonotype has ten or more counts. This rearrangement joins TRBV20-1 to TRBJ2-3; D unresolved. V lost 3 bases and J 3 bases, leaving 10 bases between the germline ends. Germline CDR1 reads DFQATT; CDR2 reads SNEGSKA (reference sequence). The CDR3 covers 13 residues. CDR3 protein: CSASRLLTDTQYF. The CDR3 DNA sequence: TGCAGTGCTAGTCGGTTACTTACAGATACGCAGTATTTT.

Notes on this clonotype: This may arise from a read error, as a much more abundant clone is one base away. The V gene is TRBV5-6, the J gene TRBJ1-6, with TRBD1 identical over 7 bases. Germline CDR1 is SGHDT and CDR2 is YYEEEE. The length of the CDR3 is 14 residues. The CDR3 protein is CASSVTGEYSHLHF. Written as DNA, the CDR3 is TGTGCCAGCAGCGTAACAGGGGAGTATTCACACCTCCACTTT. The variable domain in full, with the rest retrieved from reference TRBV5-6 and TRBJ1-6, is DAGVTQSPTHLIKTRGQQVTLRCSPKSGHDTVSWYQQALGQGPQFIFQYYEEEERQRGNFPDRFSGHQFPNYSSELNVNALLLGDSALYLCASSVTGEYSHLHFGNGTRLTVT.

This clonotype was detected ten times or more. This chain uses TRBV29-1 with TRBJ2-7, with D maybe TRBD1 (6 bases). V lost 7 bases to trimming and J lost 4 bases, with 11 bases between them. The CDR3 contains 11 residues. From germline, CDR1 is SQVTM and CDR2 ANQGSEA. The CDR3 loop reads CSGHQGYEQYF. The CDR3, as DNA: TGCAGCGGACATCAGGGGTACGAGCAGTACTTC.

This clonotype was counted many times. The chain joins TRBV24-1 to TRBJ1-2; the D gene is possibly TRBD1 (5 bases). CDR3 length: 13 residues. Germline assignment: CDR1 KGHDR and CDR2 SFDVKD. The germline V and J ends were trimmed by 8 bases and 4 bases, with 13 bases remaining between them. CDR3 nucleotides: TGTGCCACCATGGGTCAGGGCACCTATGGCTACACCTTC. This gives the protein CATMGQGTYGYTF.

This clonotype appeared many times. The chain recombines TRBV2 with TRBJ1-2; D is undetermined. V gave up 1 base and J gave up 2 bases, with 11 bases separating them. CDR1 and CDR2 from the germline V gene are SNHLY and FYNNEI. The CDR3 consists of 15 residues. Here the CDR3 reads CASSEGARRNYGYTF. The CDR3 DNA is TGTGCCAGCAGTGAAGGGGCCAGGAGGAACTATGGCTACACCTTC.